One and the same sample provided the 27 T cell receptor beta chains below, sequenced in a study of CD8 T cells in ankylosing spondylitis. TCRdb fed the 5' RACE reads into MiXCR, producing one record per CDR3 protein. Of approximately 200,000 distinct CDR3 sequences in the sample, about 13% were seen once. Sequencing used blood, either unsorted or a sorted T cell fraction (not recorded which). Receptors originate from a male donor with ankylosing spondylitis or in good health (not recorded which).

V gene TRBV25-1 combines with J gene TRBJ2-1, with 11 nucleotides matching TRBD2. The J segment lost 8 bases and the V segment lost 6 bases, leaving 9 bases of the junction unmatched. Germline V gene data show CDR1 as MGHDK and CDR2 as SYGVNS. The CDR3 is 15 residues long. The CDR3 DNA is TGTGCCAGCAGACAAACTAGCGGGAGTGGGTATGAGCAGTTCTTC. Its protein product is CASRQTSGSGYEQFF.

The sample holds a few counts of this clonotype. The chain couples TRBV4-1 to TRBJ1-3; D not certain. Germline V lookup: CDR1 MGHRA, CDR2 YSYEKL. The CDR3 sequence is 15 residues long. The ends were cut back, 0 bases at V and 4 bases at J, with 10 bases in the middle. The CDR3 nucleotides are TGCGCCAGCAGCCAAGATACGCAAGCAGGAAACACCATATATTTT. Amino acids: CASSQDTQAGNTIYF.

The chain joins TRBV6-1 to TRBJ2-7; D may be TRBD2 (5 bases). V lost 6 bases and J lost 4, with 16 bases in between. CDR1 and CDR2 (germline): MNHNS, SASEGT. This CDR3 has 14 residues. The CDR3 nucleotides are TGTGCCAGCAGCCAGCGGACTGCTTCGTACGAGCAGTACTTC. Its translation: CASSQRTASYEQYF.

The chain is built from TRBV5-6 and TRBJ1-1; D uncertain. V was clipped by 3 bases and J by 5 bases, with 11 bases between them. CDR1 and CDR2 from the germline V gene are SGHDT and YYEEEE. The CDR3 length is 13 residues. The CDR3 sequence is CASSSGPGTEAFF. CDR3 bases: TGTGCCAGCAGCTCAGGCCCCGGGACTGAAGCTTTCTTT.

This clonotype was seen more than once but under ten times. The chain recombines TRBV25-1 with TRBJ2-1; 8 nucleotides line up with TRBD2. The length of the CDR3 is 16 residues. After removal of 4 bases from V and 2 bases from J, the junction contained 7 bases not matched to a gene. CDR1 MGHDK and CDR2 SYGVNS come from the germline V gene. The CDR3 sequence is CASSGAGGGAYNEQFF. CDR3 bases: TGTGCCAGCAGTGGCGCGGGAGGCGGAGCCTACAATGAGCAGTTCTTC.

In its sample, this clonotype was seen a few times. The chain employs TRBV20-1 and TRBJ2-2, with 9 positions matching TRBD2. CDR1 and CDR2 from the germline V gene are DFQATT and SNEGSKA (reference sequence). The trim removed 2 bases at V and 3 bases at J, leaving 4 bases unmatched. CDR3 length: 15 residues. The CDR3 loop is CSARRTSEYTGELFF. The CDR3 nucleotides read TGCAGTGCTAGACGGACTAGCGAATACACCGGGGAGCTGTTTTTT.

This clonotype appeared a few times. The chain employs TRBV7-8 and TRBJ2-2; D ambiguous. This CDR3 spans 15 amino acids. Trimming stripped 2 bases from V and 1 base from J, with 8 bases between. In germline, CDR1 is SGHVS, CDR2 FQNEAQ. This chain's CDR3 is CASSLWQMNTGELFF. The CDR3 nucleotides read TGTGCCAGCAGCTTATGGCAGATGAACACCGGGGAGCTGTTTTTT.

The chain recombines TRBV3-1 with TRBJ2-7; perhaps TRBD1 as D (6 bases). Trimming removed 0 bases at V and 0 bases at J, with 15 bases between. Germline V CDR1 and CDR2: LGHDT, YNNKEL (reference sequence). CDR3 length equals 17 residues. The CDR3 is CASSQEAFWGPSYEQYF. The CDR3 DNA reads TGTGCCAGCAGCCAAGAGGCATTCTGGGGGCCCTCCTACGAGCAGTACTTC.

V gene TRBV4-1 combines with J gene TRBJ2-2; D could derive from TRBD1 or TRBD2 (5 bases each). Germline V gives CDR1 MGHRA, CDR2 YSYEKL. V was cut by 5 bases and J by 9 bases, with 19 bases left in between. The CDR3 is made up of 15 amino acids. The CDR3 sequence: CASSIGTAHPRELFF. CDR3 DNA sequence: TGCGCCAGCAGCATCGGGACCGCTCATCCCAGGGAGCTGTTTTTT.

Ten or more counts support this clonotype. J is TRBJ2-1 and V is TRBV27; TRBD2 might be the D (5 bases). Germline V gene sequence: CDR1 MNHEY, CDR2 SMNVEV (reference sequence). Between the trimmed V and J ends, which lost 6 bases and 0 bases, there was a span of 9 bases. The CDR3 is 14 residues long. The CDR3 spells CASRKLGSYNEQFF. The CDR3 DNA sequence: TGTGCCAGCAGAAAACTAGGCTCCTACAATGAGCAGTTCTTC.

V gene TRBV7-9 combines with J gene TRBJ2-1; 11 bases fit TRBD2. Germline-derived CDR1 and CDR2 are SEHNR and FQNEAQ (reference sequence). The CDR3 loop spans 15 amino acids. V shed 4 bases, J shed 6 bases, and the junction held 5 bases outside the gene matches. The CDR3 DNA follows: TGTGCCAGCAGCTCACTTAGCGGGGGGGCCAATGAGCAGTTCTTC. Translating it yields CASSSLSGGANEQFF. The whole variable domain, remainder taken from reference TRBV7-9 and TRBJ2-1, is DTGVSQNPRHKITKRGQNVTFRCDPISEHNRLYWYRQTLGQGPEFLTYFQNEAQLEKSRLLSDRFSAERPKGSFSTLEIQRTEQGDSAMYLCASSSLSGGANEQFFGPGTRLTVL.

In DNA, the CDR3 is TGTGCCTGTCCGGGATTCGAAGCTTTCTTT. Translating it yields CACPGFEAFF. The chain employs TRBV30 and TRBJ1-1; D remains ambiguous. Trimming took 6 bases from V and 8 from J, leaving 10 bases between them. The CDR3 extends over 10 amino acids. Germline V gene sequence: CDR1 GTSNPN, CDR2 SVGIG (reference sequence).

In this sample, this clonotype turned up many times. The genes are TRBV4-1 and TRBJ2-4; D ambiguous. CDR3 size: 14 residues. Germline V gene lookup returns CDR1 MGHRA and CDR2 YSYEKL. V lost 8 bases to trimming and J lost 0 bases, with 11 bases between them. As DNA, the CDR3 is TGCGCCAGCGGCTCTGGCCTAGCCAAAAACATTCAGTACTTC. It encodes CASGSGLAKNIQYF.

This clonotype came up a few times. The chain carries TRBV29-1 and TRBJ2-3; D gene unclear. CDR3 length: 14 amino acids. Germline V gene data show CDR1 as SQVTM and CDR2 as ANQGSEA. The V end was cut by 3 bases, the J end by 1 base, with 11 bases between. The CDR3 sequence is CSVDVGRRTDTQYF. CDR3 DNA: TGCAGCGTTGATGTCGGGCGCCGCACAGATACGCAGTATTTT.

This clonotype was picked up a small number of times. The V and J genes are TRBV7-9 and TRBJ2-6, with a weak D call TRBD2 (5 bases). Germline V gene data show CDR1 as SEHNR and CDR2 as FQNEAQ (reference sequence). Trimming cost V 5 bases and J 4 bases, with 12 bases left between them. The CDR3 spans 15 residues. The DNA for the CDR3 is TGTGCCAGCAGCGGGCCTCCGGGGGGGGCCAACGTCCTGACTTTC. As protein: CASSGPPGGANVLTF.

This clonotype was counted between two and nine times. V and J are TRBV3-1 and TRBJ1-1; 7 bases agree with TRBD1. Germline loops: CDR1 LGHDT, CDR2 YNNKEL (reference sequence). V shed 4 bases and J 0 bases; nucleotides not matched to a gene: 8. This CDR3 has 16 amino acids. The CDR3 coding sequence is TGTGCCAGCAGCCTTAGACGAGGGGGCTTGAACACTGAAGCTTTCTTT. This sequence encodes CASSLRRGGLNTEAFF. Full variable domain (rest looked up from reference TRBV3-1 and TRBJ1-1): DTAVSQTPKYLVTQMGNDKSIKCEQNLGHDTMYWYKQDSKKFLKIMFSYNNKELIINETVPNRFSPKSPDKAHLNLHINSLELGDSAVYFCASSLRRGGLNTEAFFGQGTRLTVV.

CDR3 protein: CASRKGLETQYF. The CDR3 coding sequence is TGTGCCAGCCGTAAGGGCTTAGAGACCCAGTACTTC. This rearrangement joins TRBV7-9 to TRBJ2-5, with no clear D. Trimming stripped 8 bases from V and 4 bases from J, with 11 bases between. The germline V gene has CDR1 SEHNR and CDR2 FQNEAQ (reference sequence). This CDR3 region has 12 residues.

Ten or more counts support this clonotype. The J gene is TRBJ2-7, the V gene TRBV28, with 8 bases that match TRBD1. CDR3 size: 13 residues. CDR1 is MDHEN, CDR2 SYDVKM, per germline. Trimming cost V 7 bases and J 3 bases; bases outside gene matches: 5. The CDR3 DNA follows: TGTGCCAGCACAGGGGACAGGAGCTACGAGCAGTACTTC. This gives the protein CASTGDRSYEQYF.

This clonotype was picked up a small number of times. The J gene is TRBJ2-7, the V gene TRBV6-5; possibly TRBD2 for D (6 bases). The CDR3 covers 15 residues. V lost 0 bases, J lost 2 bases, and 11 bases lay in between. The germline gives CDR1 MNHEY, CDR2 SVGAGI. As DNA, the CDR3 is TGTGCCAGCAGTTACTCGATCGGGGGAACCTACGAGCAGTACTTC. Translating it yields CASSYSIGGTYEQYF.

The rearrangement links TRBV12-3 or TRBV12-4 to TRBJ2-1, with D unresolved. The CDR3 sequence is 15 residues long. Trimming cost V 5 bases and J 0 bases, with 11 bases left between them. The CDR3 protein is CASSGPGLSYNEQFF. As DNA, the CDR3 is TGTGCCAGCAGTGGACCGGGCCTCTCCTACAATGAGCAGTTCTTC.

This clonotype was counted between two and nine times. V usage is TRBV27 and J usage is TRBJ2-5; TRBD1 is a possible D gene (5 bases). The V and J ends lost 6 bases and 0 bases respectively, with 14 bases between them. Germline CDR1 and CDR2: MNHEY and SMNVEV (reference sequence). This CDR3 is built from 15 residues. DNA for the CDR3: TGTGCCAGCAGGAGTCGACAGCACTACCAAGAGACCCAGTACTTC. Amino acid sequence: CASRSRQHYQETQYF.

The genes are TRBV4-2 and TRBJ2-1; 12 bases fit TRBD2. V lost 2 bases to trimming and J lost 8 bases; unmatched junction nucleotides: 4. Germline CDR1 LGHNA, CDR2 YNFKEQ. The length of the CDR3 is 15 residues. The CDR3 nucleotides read TGTGCCAGCAGCCAACTAGCGGGAGGGCCCCATGAGCAGTTCTTC. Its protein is CASSQLAGGPHEQFF.

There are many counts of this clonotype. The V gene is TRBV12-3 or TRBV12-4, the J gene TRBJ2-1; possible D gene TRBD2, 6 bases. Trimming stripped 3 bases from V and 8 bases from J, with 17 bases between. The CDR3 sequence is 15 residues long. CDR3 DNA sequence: TGTGCCAGCAGTTTCCCCGGGAGTATGGCGGATGAGCAGTTCTTC. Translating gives CASSFPGSMADEQFF.

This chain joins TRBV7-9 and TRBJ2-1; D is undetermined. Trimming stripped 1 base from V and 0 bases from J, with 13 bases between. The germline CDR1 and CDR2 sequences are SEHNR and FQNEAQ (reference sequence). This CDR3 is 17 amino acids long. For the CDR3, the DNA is TGTGCCAGCAGCTTAGGACACGTCGGGCCCTCCTACAATGAGCAGTTCTTC. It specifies CASSLGHVGPSYNEQFF.

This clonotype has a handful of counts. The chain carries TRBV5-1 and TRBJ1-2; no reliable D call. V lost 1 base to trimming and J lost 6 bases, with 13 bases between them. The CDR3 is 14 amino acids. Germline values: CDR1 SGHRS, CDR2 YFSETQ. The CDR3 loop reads CASSLFSNEDGYTF. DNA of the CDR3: TGCGCCAGCAGCTTGTTCTCGAATGAAGATGGCTACACCTTC.

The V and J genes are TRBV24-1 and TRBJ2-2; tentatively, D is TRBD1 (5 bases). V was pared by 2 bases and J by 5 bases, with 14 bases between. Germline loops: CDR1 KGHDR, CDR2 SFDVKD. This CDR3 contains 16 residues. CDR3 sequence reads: CATSDSVGPGTGELFF. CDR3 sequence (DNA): TGTGCCACCAGTGATTCCGTCGGACCAGGGACCGGGGAGCTGTTTTTT.

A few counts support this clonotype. The CDR3 sequence: CASSDSILAGVPEQFF. CDR3 coding DNA: TGTGCCAGCAGTGACTCGATCCTAGCGGGAGTACCTGAGCAGTTCTTC. The gene calls are TRBV6-4 and TRBJ2-1; 10 bases are shared with TRBD2. V lost 0 bases, J lost 9 bases, and 8 bases stayed unmatched. The CDR3 covers 16 residues. The germline V gene has CDR1 MRHNA and CDR2 SNTAGT.